The 4 T cell receptor beta chains below were found in one sample sequenced in a study of long-term antiretroviral therapy in people with HIV. The immunoSEQ assay was v3.0, run at survey level. Profiled with immunoSEQ multiplex PCR; TCRdb holds only in-frame clones, not every one. Here the sample spans under 45,000 clones, roughly nine tenths being singletons. Here the sequenced sample was unsorted PBMCs, taken 1.2 years after starting antiretroviral therapy. The origin of the receptors is a woman between 45 and 60 years old with HIV.

The chain employs TRBV9 and TRBJ2-7, with D unresolved. Germline values: CDR1 SGDLS, CDR2 YYNGEE. This CDR3 spans 15 amino acids. The V and J ends lost 4 bases and 0 bases respectively, with 14 bases between them. CDR3 bases: TGTGCCAGCAGCCCCGACATGCCCTTCTCCTACGAGCAGTACTTC. Translated: CASSPDMPFSYEQYF.

In its sample, this clone was seen once. The sample contains more than one DNA sequence encoding this CDR3. The chain recombines TRBV20-1 with TRBJ2-5; 7 positions match TRBD1. From germline, CDR1 is DFQATT and CDR2 SNEGSKA (reference sequence). The CDR3 totals 10 residues. With 6 bases clipped from V and 5 bases from J, the junction kept 0 bases outside the gene matches. CDR3 in DNA: TGCAGTGCCAGGGGGGAGACCCAGTACTTC. Translated: CSARGETQYF.

The chain recombines TRBV4-1 with TRBJ2-3, with 8 bases matching TRBD2. There are 16 residues in the CDR3. Trimming cost V 4 bases and J 2 bases; bases outside gene matches: 8. Germline-derived CDR1 and CDR2 are MGHRA and YSYEKL. In DNA form, the CDR3 reads TGCGCCAGCAGCCCGCGGGTTAGCGGGGCCACAGATACGCAGTATTTT. Encoded protein: CASSPRVSGATDTQYF.

This clone has just a few counts. The rearrangement joins TRBV5-6 to TRBJ1-6, with D unclear. Trimming left V 0 bases short and J 1 base short, with 14 bases between. CDR3 size: 18 residues. Germline CDR1 SGHDT, CDR2 YYEEEE. CDR3 DNA sequence: TGTGCCAGCAGCTTGGGACCCTCACCTCGGTCCTATAATTCACCCCTCCACTTT. Residues: CASSLGPSPRSYNSPLHF.